These 20 T cell receptor beta chains came from one sample sequenced in a study of blood T cell repertoires in COVID-19. The assay was immunoSEQ multiplex PCR, and TCRdb's table has in-frame clones only and misses some. The sample consists of roughly 220,000 clones, about 80% of them appearing once. The sequencing sample was made of peripheral blood. The receptors shown here come from an older woman with acute or convalescent COVID-19.

CDR3 residues: CASIGSMNTEAFF. In DNA form, the CDR3 reads TGTGCCAGCATCGGTAGCATGAACACTGAAGCTTTCTTT. The chain is built from TRBV6-5 and TRBJ1-1; D remains ambiguous. Trimming removed 7 bases at V and 0 bases at J, with 9 bases between. Looked up from germline, CDR1 is MNHEY and CDR2 is SVGAGI. The CDR3 runs to 13 residues.

CDR3: CASSLTGGYTF. CDR3 nucleotides: TGTGCCAGCAGTTTAACCGGTGGCTACACCTTC. The J gene is TRBJ1-2, the V gene TRBV28; D gene ambiguous. V lost 2 bases and J 7 bases, leaving 5 bases between the germline ends. The CDR3 length is 11 residues. Germline loops: CDR1 MDHEN, CDR2 SYDVKM.

The chain recombines TRBV13 with TRBJ1-1; 7 nucleotides match TRBD1. The V segment lost 4 bases and the J segment 8 bases; nucleotides outside the gene matches: 16. CDR3 length: 16 residues. From germline, CDR1 is PRHDT and CDR2 FYEKMQ (reference sequence). CDR3 sequence: CASSSGQQLYEAEAFF. The DNA of the CDR3 is TGTGCCAGCAGCTCGGGACAGCAATTATATGAAGCGGAAGCTTTCTTT.

This chain links TRBV9 with TRBJ2-3, with TRBD2 matching 7 bases. CDR3 length: 14 amino acids. Trimming removed 0 bases from V and 6 bases from J; junction bases left unmatched: 4. Germline V CDR1 and CDR2: SGDLS, YYNGEE. The CDR3 DNA sequence: TGTGCCAGCAGCGTAGACCAGCGGGGTGATACGCAGTATTTT. This translates into CASSVDQRGDTQYF.

V and J are TRBV3-1 (or the pseudogene TRBV3-2) and TRBJ1-6; no reliable D call. V lost 2 bases and J lost 10, with 18 bases in between. This CDR3 contains 16 residues. CDR1 is LGHDT, CDR2 YNNKEL, per germline (reference sequence). Here the CDR3 reads CASSQSSGEISSPLHF. The CDR3 nucleotides read TGTGCCAGCAGCCAATCAAGCGGGGAAATAAGCTCACCCCTCCACTTT.

This chain uses TRBV2 with TRBJ2-5; no clear D. The CDR3 runs 10 residues. The ends were cut back, 3 bases at V and 9 bases at J, with 5 bases in the middle. The germline gives CDR1 SNHLY, CDR2 FYNNEI. CDR3 loop: CASSEQAQYF. DNA of the CDR3: TGTGCCAGCAGTGAGCAGGCCCAGTACTTC.

The chain carries TRBV6-1 and TRBJ1-5; tentative D call: TRBD1 (6 bases). Germline CDR1 reads MNHNS; CDR2 reads SASEGT. The V end was cut by 3 bases, the J end by 8 bases, with 17 bases between. This CDR3 region has 15 residues. CDR3 sequence (DNA): TGTGCCAGCAGTGATGGTGGGGGGGCTGTAAAGCCCCAGCATTTT. As protein: CASSDGGGAVKPQHF.

This clone has a handful of counts. The chain employs TRBV20-1 and TRBJ1-1; no firm D call. Germline V gene lookup returns CDR1 DFQATT and CDR2 SNEGSKA (reference sequence). The CDR3 has 11 residues. V was trimmed by 6 bases and J by 11 bases, leaving 16 bases between them. The CDR3 DNA reads TGCAGTGCGGACTTGAGACGCGGGGCTTTCTTT. It codes for CSADLRRGAFF.

V and J are TRBV9 and TRBJ1-2; 10 positions match TRBD1. This CDR3 region has 19 residues. CDR1 and CDR2 from the germline V gene are SGDLS and YYNGEE. The V and J ends lost 0 bases and 3 bases, in that order; junction bases with no gene match: 14. The CDR3 protein is CASSVADDRGRRRYYGYTF. The CDR3 DNA follows: TGTGCCAGCAGCGTAGCTGATGACAGGGGGCGTCGGCGGTACTATGGCTACACCTTC.

The chain has TRBV11-1 and TRBJ2-1; TRBD2 agrees at 10 bases. The CDR3 sequence is 16 residues long. The germline V gene encodes CDR1 SGHAT and CDR2 FQDESV (reference sequence). V trimming: 1 base; J trimming: 4 bases; junction bases outside the gene matches: 4. The CDR3 sequence: CASSLGGLASYNEQFF. The DNA for the CDR3 is TGTGCCAGCAGCTTAGGGGGACTAGCGTCTTACAATGAGCAGTTCTTC.

The chain has TRBV5-1 and TRBJ2-2; 12 nucleotides align to TRBD1. Germline V gene lookup returns CDR1 SGHRS and CDR2 YFSETQ. V lost 4 bases to trimming and J lost 7 bases; unmatched junction nucleotides: 11. This CDR3 spans 17 amino acids. CDR3 nucleotides: TGCGCCAGCAGCCCCCACCGGGACAGGGGGCTTAACGGGGAGCTGTTTTTT. This sequence encodes CASSPHRDRGLNGELFF.

The J gene is TRBJ2-2, the V gene TRBV6-5; TRBD2 might be the D (6 bases). The CDR3 is made up of 14 amino acids. V was pared by 0 bases and J by 6 bases, with 8 bases between. In germline, CDR1 is MNHEY, CDR2 SVGAGI. The chain's CDR3 is CASSYSGTSGELFF. The CDR3 DNA reads as TGTGCCAGCAGTTACTCGGGGACTTCCGGGGAGCTGTTTTTT.

The chain has TRBV18 and TRBJ2-1, with 12 positions matching TRBD2. V lost 3 bases to trimming and J lost 9 bases; unmatched junction nucleotides: 15. CDR1 and CDR2 (germline): KGHSH, LQKENI. The CDR3 is made up of 18 amino acids. The CDR3 reads CASSPKLAGGPQRGEQFF. The CDR3 DNA reads as TGTGCCAGCTCACCGAAACTAGCGGGGGGCCCCCAGCGGGGTGAGCAGTTCTTC.

The J gene is TRBJ1-2, the V gene TRBV18, with D possibly being TRBD1 (6 bases). CDR3 length equals 14 residues. Looked up from germline, CDR1 is KGHSH and CDR2 is LQKENI. V dropped 6 bases and J dropped 5 bases, with 16 bases sitting between them. The CDR3 sequence: CASSRQDSFYGYTF. In DNA form, the CDR3 reads TGTGCCAGCTCCCGACAGGACAGTTTTTATGGCTACACCTTC.

This chain connects TRBV9 to TRBJ1-1; 8 bases are a match to TRBD1. V dropped 1 base and J dropped 4; count of bases not matched to a gene: 3. CDR3 size: 14 residues. The germline CDR1 and CDR2 sequences are SGDLS and YYNGEE. Here the CDR3 DNA reads TGTGCCAGCAGCGTAATAACAGGGGGCACTGAAGCTTTCTTT. Protein product: CASSVITGGTEAFF.

The rearrangement joins TRBV5-1 to TRBJ2-3, with 11 bases that match TRBD2. There are 18 residues in the CDR3. Trimming took 0 bases from V and 5 from J; bases not matched to a gene: 11. Germline V gene sequence: CDR1 SGHRS, CDR2 YFSETQ. This CDR3 reads CASSLGTLAGGKGDTQYF. Here the CDR3 DNA reads TGCGCCAGCAGCTTGGGAACCCTAGCGGGGGGTAAGGGAGATACGCAGTATTTT.

The rearrangement uses TRBV28 and TRBJ1-6, with 7 positions matching TRBD1. The CDR3 covers 16 residues. The germline V gene has CDR1 MDHEN and CDR2 SYDVKM. J was trimmed by 4 bases and V by 3 bases; bases with no gene match: 6. As DNA, the CDR3 is TGTGCCAGCAGTTTTTCAAGGGGACAGTATAATTCACCCCTCCACTTT. This sequence encodes CASSFSRGQYNSPLHF.

This clone was detected only a few times. V and J are TRBV9 and TRBJ1-4; 8 bases fit TRBD1. Germline V CDR1 and CDR2: SGDLS, YYNGEE. The CDR3 length is 15 residues. With V trimmed by 4 bases and J by 8 bases, 10 bases remained unmatched. Written as DNA, the CDR3 is TGTGCCAGCAGCCCCGACAGGGGTATCGGGGAAAAACTGTTTTTT. Translating gives CASSPDRGIGEKLFF.

This chain connects TRBV29-1 to TRBJ2-3; TRBD1 agrees at 10 bases. This CDR3 spans 14 amino acids. Germline values: CDR1 SQVTM, CDR2 ANQGSEA. J was trimmed by 4 bases and V by 4 bases; bases with no gene match: 5. The CDR3: CSVVGDRGADTQYF. CDR3 nucleotides: TGCAGCGTTGTGGGGGACAGGGGAGCAGATACGCAGTATTTT.

The V and J genes are TRBV4-3 and TRBJ1-2; 9 nucleotides agree with TRBD1. The J segment lost 5 bases and the V segment lost 0 bases, leaving 4 bases of the junction unmatched. Germline CDR1 and CDR2: LGHNA and YSLEER. This CDR3 is built from 15 residues. CDR3 nucleotides: TGCGCCAGCAGCCAAGAGGACAGGGGAGGGTATGGCTACACCTTC. Protein sequence: CASSQEDRGGYGYTF.